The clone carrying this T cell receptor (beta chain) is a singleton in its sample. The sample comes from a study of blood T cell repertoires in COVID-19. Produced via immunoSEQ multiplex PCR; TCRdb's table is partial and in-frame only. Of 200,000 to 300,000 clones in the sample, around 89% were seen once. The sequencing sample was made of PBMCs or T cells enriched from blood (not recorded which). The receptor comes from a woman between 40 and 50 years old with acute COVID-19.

For the CDR3, the DNA is TGTGCCAGCAGCAATGCCCCCGGGGGGCTAACCTACGAGCAGTACTTC. This sequence encodes CASSNAPGGLTYEQYF. The chain recombines TRBV5-6 with TRBJ2-7; D might be TRBD2 (7 bases). V was pared by 4 bases and J by 2 bases, with 19 bases between. CDR1 SGHDT and CDR2 YYEEEE come from the germline V gene. The CDR3 sequence is 16 residues long.